This T cell receptor beta chain derives from a study of CD8 T cells in Susac syndrome. Germline loops: CDR1 MNHEY, CDR2 SVGEGT. The CDR3 length is 17 residues. V lost 4 bases and J lost 0; bases outside the gene matches: 4. The authors reverse transcribed roughly 0.5 to 1 ug RNA with random hexamers. TCRdb fed the immunoSEQ multiplex PCR reads into MiXCR, producing one record per CDR3 protein. The sample carries 180,000 or so distinct CDR3 sequences, about 95% recorded once. The sequenced sample was CD4+ T cells from PBMCs. This rearrangement joins TRBV6-2 or TRBV6-3 to TRBJ2-7; 15 bases match TRBD2. The TCR was taken from a human donor in good health. The CDR3 nucleotides are TGTGCCAGCAGTTTCAGGACTAGCGGGAGGGCCTCCTACGAGCAGTACTTC. This sequence encodes CASSFRTSGRASYEQYF.